A selection of T cell receptor beta chains follows, all from one sample in a study of blood T cell repertoires in COVID-19. The method was immunoSEQ multiplex PCR; TCRdb's version includes in-frame clones alone and lacks a portion of them. In the table there are 470,000 or so clones, 80% to 90% of which are singletons. Sequencing was performed on peripheral blood. The receptors come from a human donor in a cohort sampled during active COVID-19. Both conserved end residues are part of each CDR3. Each record gives: CDR3 length, J gene, V gene, CDR3 protein.

12	TRBJ1-1	TRBV30	CAWSPGGTEAFF
14	TRBJ2-5	TRBV7-7	CASSHGQYKETQYF
14	TRBJ1-4	TRBV5-1	CASSLGGRDEKLFF
15	TRBJ2-2	TRBV19	CASSTDSRYTGELFF
11	TRBJ2-1	TRBV25-1	CAISRGNEQFF
12	TRBJ1-3	TRBV10-3	CAISETQDTIYF
17	TRBJ2-4	TRBV19	CASSGGSVPAAKNIQYF
15	TRBJ1-1	TRBV27	CASSFSLGGFTEAFF
15	TRBJ1-2	TRBV4-2	CASSQVVTGRDGYTF
16	TRBJ1-5	TRBV6-1	CASSEAARQGGQPQHF
14	TRBJ2-3	TRBV5-5	CASSERVWADTQYF
14	TRBJ2-5	TRBV27	CASSYSGSKETQYF
17	TRBJ2-5	TRBV5-4	CASSGGLAGPGVKTQYF
12	TRBJ2-3	TRBV6-5	CAKGQGTDTQYF
16	TRBJ1-1	TRBV7-3	CASSWGNLIEDTEAFF
13	TRBJ1-3	TRBV28	CASSLTAGNTIYF
16	TRBJ2-1	TRBV7-8	CASSPARRLSYNEQFF
16	TRBJ1-2	TRBV5-8	CASSAPGRVGNYGYTF
16	TRBJ2-3	TRBV30	CAWTPLTGGWTDTQYF
12	TRBJ2-1	TRBV29-1	CSVGDTGNEQFF
15	TRBJ1-2	TRBV6-2/TRBV6-3	CASSYSLGALYGYTF
16	TRBJ1-6	TRBV11-2	CASSSPKQGTWSPLHF
16	TRBJ1-1	TRBV18	CASSPPWTGGNTEAFF
12	TRBJ2-5	TRBV28	CASSSVQETQYF
16	TRBJ1-2	TRBV19	CASSIIRGAILYGYTF
19	TRBJ1-1	TRBV29-1	CSVIRLDRGVLLSNTEAFF
15	TRBJ2-1	TRBV6-5	CASTLTAPAYNEQFF
18	TRBJ2-2	TRBV5-1	CASSPPTASGSNTGELFF
18	TRBJ2-6	TRBV6-2/TRBV6-3	CASSLGTGGILGANVLTF
15	TRBJ1-3	TRBV4-1	CASSPLTVSGNTIYF
15	TRBJ1-1	TRBV7-2	CASSSQGQLNTEAFF
15	TRBJ1-4	TRBV21-1	CASNGAMDRDEKLFF
17	TRBJ2-5	TRBV15	CATSRDLGQIGRETQYF
14	TRBJ2-1	TRBV19	CASSSRTGWNEQFF
14	TRBJ2-2	TRBV27	CASRFSGRGGELFF
16	TRBJ2-7	TRBV3-1/TRBV3-2	CASSPAGLAGIYEQYF
14	TRBJ1-4	TRBV6-5	CASSYSRQNEKLFF
14	TRBJ2-3	TRBV19	CASSIDRGTDTQYF
17	TRBJ2-5	TRBV28	CASSSPRGRGEQETQYF
15	TRBJ2-3	TRBV10-1	CASSETVTSTDTQYF
14	TRBJ2-5	TRBV7-9	CASSLGLGVETQYF
13	TRBJ2-7	TRBV14	CASSQDLRTGGDF
16	TRBJ2-6	TRBV28	CASSSWTISGANVLTF
16	TRBJ2-5	TRBV10-3	CAISESEQGGQETQYF
16	TRBJ1-3	TRBV19	CASANQGSTSGNTIYF
15	TRBJ2-1	TRBV6-5	CASSTNTAGVNEQFF
16	TRBJ2-7	TRBV28	CASSSLDRGPSYEQYF
12	TRBJ2-5	TRBV11-2	CASSLDSGTQYF
14	TRBJ2-1	TRBV27	CASSWGGRNNEQFF
13	TRBJ1-1	TRBV18	CASQPGQGTEAFF
14	TRBJ2-6	TRBV9	CASSLLSGANVLTF
14	TRBJ1-1	TRBV6-2/TRBV6-3	CASSYSRGNTEAFF